This T cell receptor beta chain was observed in a study of T-cell reconstitution after alpha-beta-depleted transplantation in children. General study points: Several hundred expanded graft clones reportedly were the source of alpha-beta T cells about two months after transplant. One year after transplant, T-cell counts and diversity came mostly from newly produced T cells. Some patients owed their high day-60 TCRbeta diversity to surviving recipient T cells and thymic progenitors.

This clonotype was counted a few times. The antigen remains undetermined. Molecular barcoding with unique molecular identifiers was used for the TCRbeta library. TCRdb analysed the PCR reads with MiXCR anew, one entry per CDR3 protein. The sample contains 150,000 to 250,000 distinct CDR3 sequences, 6.3% of which appear only once. The sample was PBMCs, taken before TCRalphabeta/CD19-depleted stem cell transplant. This clonotype was obtained from a girl under three years old with combined immunodeficiency, due to receive a stem cell transplant.

The CDR3 coding sequence is TGCAGCGTTGATCCACCGACAGGCCAGGGGTATGGCTACACCTTC. Residues: CSVDPPTGQGYGYTF. The gene calls are TRBV29-1 and TRBJ1-2, with D perhaps TRBD1 (6 bases). Germline V gene data show CDR1 as SQVTM and CDR2 as ANQGSEA. V lost 3 bases and J lost 5, with 19 bases in between. This CDR3 spans 15 amino acids.